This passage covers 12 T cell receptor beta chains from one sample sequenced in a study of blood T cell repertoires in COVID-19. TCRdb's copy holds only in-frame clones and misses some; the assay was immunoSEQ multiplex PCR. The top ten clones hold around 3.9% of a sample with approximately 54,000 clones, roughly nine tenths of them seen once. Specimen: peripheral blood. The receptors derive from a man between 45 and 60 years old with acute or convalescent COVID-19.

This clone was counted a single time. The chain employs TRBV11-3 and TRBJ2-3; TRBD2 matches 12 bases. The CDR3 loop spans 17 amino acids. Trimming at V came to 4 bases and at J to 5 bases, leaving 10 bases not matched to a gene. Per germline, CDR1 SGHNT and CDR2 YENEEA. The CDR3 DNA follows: TGTGCCAGCAGCTCGAGACTAGCGGGAGTGACGGGAGATACGCAGTATTTT. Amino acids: CASSSRLAGVTGDTQYF. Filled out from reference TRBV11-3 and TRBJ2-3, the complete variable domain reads EAGVVQSPRYKIIEKKQPVAFWCNPISGHNTLYWYLQNLGQGPELLIRYENEEAVDDSQLPKDRFSAERLKGVDSTLKIQPAELGDSAVYLCASSSRLAGVTGDTQYFGPGTRLTVL.

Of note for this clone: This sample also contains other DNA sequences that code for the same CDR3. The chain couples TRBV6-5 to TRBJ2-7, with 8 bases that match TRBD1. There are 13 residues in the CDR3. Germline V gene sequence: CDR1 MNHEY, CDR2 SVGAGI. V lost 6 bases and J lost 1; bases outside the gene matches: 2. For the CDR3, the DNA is TGTGCCAGCAGCCGGACAGGGTCCTACGAGCAGTACTTC. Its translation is CASSRTGSYEQYF.

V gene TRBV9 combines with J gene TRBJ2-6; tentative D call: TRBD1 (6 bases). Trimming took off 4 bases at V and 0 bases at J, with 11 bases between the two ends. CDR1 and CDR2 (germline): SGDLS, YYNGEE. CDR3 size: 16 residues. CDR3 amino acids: CASSPQGHSGANVLTF. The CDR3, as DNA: TGTGCCAGCAGCCCACAGGGACACTCTGGGGCCAACGTCCTGACTTTC.

The CDR3 protein is CASSLNSLYTDTQYF. DNA for the CDR3: TGTGCCAGCAGTCTGAACTCACTTTACACAGATACGCAGTATTTT. This rearrangement joins TRBV6-5 to TRBJ2-3; no reliable D call. Germline V gives CDR1 MNHEY, CDR2 SVGAGI. This CDR3 has 15 amino acids. V lost 5 bases and J 2 bases, leaving 14 bases between the germline ends.

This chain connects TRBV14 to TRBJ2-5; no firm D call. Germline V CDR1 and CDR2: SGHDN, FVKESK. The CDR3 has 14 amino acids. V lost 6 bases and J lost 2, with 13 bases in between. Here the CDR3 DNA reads TGTGCCAGCAGTCCCTTGGGCAATCAAGAGACCCAGTACTTC. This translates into CASSPLGNQETQYF. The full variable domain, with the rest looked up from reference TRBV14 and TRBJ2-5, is EAGVTQFPSHSVIEKGQTVTLRCDPISGHDNLYWYRRVMGKEIKFLLHFVKESKQDESGMPNNRFLAERTGGTYSTLKVQPAELEDSGVYFCASSPLGNQETQYFGPGTRLLVL.

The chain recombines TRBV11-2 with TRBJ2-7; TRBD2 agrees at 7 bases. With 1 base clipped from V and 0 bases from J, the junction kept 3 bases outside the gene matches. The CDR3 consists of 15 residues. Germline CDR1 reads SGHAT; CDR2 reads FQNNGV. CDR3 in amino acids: CASSLALAFSYEQYF. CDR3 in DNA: TGTGCCAGCAGCTTAGCACTAGCGTTCTCCTACGAGCAGTACTTC.

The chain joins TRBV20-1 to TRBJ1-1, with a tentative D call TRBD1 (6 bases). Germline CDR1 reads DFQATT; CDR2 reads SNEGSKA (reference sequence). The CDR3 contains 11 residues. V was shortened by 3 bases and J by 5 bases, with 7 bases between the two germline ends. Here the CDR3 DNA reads TGCAGTGCTAGTAGGGGGACTGAAGCTTTCTTT. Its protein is CSASRGTEAFF.

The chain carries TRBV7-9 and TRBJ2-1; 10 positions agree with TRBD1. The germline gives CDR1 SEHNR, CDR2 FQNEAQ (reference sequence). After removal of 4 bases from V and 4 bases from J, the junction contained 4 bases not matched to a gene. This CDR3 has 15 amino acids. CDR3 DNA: TGTGCCAGCAGCTATGGACAGGGGGAATACAATGAGCAGTTCTTC. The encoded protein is CASSYGQGEYNEQFF.

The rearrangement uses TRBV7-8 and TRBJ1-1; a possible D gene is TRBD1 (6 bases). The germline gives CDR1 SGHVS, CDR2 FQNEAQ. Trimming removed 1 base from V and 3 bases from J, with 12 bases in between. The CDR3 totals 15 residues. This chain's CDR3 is CASSLEQGPYTEAFF. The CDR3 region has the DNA TGTGCCAGCAGCTTAGAACAGGGACCCTACACTGAAGCTTTCTTT.

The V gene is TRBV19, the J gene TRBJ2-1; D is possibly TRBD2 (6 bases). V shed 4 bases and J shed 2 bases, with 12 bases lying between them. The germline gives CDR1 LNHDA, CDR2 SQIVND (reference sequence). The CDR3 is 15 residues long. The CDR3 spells CASSNNPGAYNEQFF. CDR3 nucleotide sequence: TGTGCCAGTAGTAACAATCCGGGAGCCTACAATGAGCAGTTCTTC.

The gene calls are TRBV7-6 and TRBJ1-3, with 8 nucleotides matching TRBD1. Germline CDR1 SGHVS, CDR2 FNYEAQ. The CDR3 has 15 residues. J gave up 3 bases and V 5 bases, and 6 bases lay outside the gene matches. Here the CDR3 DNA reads TGTGCCAGCAGCACCCGGACAGGGCTTGGAAACACCATATATTTT. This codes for CASSTRTGLGNTIYF. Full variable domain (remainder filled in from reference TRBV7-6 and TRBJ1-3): GAGVSQSPRYKVTKRGQDVALRCDPISGHVSLYWYRQALGQGPEFLTYFNYEAQQDKSGLPNDRFSAERPEGSISTLTIQRTEQRDSAMYRCASSTRTGLGNTIYFGEGSWLTVV.

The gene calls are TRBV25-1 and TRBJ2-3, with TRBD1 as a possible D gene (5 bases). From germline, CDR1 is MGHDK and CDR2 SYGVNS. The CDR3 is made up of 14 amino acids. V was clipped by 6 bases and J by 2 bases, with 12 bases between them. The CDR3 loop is CASSYVGVTDTQYF. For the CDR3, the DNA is TGTGCCAGCAGCTATGTAGGGGTCACAGATACGCAGTATTTT.